What follows are 29 T cell receptor beta chains derived from one specimen sequenced in a study of cytomegalovirus exposure and HLA in healthy donors. Both 60 Vbeta primers and 13 Jbeta primers went into the PCR. Clones were sequenced by immunoSEQ multiplex PCR, and TCRdb holds only the in-frame ones, with some missing. The table records more than 95,000 clones, approximately 81% of them present only once. Sequences were obtained from PBMCs. Receptors originate from a woman aged 25 to 39 in good health and CMV-seronegative.

The rearrangement joins TRBV10-3 to TRBJ2-2, with 8 bases matching TRBD1. This CDR3 contains 16 residues. Trimming removed 5 bases from V and 2 bases from J; junction bases left unmatched: 7. Looked up from germline, CDR1 is ENHRY and CDR2 is SYGVKD. The CDR3 coding sequence is TGTGCCATCAGTCAGGGGGCCAGCGTAAACACCGGGGAGCTGTTTTTT. Translating gives CAISQGASVNTGELFF.

There are a few counts of this clone. This chain uses TRBV5-4 with TRBJ2-1; TRBD2 agrees at 11 bases. With 4 bases clipped from V and 3 bases from J, the junction kept 3 bases outside the gene matches. The CDR3 covers 15 residues. Germline CDR1 and CDR2: SGHNT and YYREEE (reference sequence). The CDR3 spells CASSSGTSGYNEQFF. The CDR3 nucleotides are TGTGCCAGCAGCAGCGGGACTAGCGGCTACAATGAGCAGTTCTTC.

The chain couples TRBV5-4 to TRBJ2-1; tentatively, D is TRBD2 (6 bases). Germline-derived CDR1 and CDR2 are SGHNT and YYREEE (reference sequence). Between the trimmed V and J ends, which lost 4 bases and 10 bases, there was a span of 12 bases. CDR3 length: 12 amino acids. In DNA, the CDR3 is TGTGCCAGCAGCGAGGGACTGGGCGAGCAGTTCTTC. Translating gives CASSEGLGEQFF.

Only a few counts were recorded for this clone. This chain links TRBV28 with TRBJ1-4; 8 bases agree with TRBD1. The germline CDR1 and CDR2 sequences are MDHEN and SYDVKM. CDR3 size: 14 residues. With V trimmed by 7 bases and J by 7 bases, 8 bases remained unmatched. CDR3 in amino acids: CASNLRTGPEKLFF. CDR3 in DNA: TGTGCCAGCAACCTCAGGACAGGGCCTGAAAAACTGTTTTTT.

The chain links TRBV19 to TRBJ2-2, with D maybe TRBD2 (5 bases). The germline V gene encodes CDR1 LNHDA and CDR2 SQIVND (reference sequence). The CDR3 covers 13 residues. V shed 7 bases and J shed 2 bases, with 8 bases lying between them. In DNA form, the CDR3 reads TGTGCCAGTAATGGGAGAAACACCGGGGAGCTGTTTTTT. Protein: CASNGRNTGELFF.

This clone was detected once. The rearrangement links TRBV7-9 to TRBJ2-1; 7 bases line up with TRBD1. Per the germline V gene, CDR1 is SEHNR and CDR2 is FQNEAQ (reference sequence). The CDR3 is 15 residues long. J gave up 9 bases and V 5 bases, and 13 bases lay outside the gene matches. CDR3 in DNA: TGTGCCAGCAGCGGACGGGACAGCGTAGGGGGTGAGCAGTTCTTC. Amino acid sequence: CASSGRDSVGGEQFF. Combining the CDR3 with reference TRBV7-9 and TRBJ2-1 gives the whole variable domain DTGVSQNPRHKITKRGQNVTFRCDPISEHNRLYWYRQTLGQGPEFLTYFQNEAQLEKSRLLSDRFSAERPKGSFSTLEIQRTEQGDSAMYLCASSGRDSVGGEQFFGPGTRLTVL.

The chain carries TRBV10-2 and TRBJ1-4; 8 bases align to TRBD1. Germline lookup yields CDR1 WSHSY and CDR2 SAAADI. The CDR3 spans 14 residues. J gave up 6 bases and V 4 bases, and 4 bases lay outside the gene matches. The CDR3 here is CASSVAGGHEKLFF. DNA for the CDR3: TGCGCCAGCAGTGTCGCAGGGGGCCATGAAAAACTGTTTTTT.

The chain joins TRBV10-1 to TRBJ2-7; D possibly corresponds to TRBD2 (6 bases). The V and J ends lost 2 bases and 8 bases respectively, with 13 bases between them. The CDR3 loop spans 13 amino acids. Germline loops: CDR1 WNHNN, CDR2 SYGVQD (reference sequence). CDR3 coding DNA: TGCGCCAGCAGTGAGGGGGCTAGCGAGAAGCAGTACTTC. Translation: CASSEGASEKQYF.

The rearrangement links TRBV10-3 to TRBJ1-3, with D uncertain. The V end lost 3 bases, the J end lost 6 bases, and 3 bases lay between the germline ends. The length of the CDR3 is 11 residues. The germline V gene encodes CDR1 ENHRY and CDR2 SYGVKD. The CDR3: CAISDQNTIYF. The CDR3 bases are TGTGCCATCAGTGATCAAAACACCATATATTTT.

This clone was seen just once. V and J are TRBV15 and TRBJ2-3, with D perhaps matching TRBD2 (6 bases). The CDR3 sequence is 15 residues long. The germline V gene encodes CDR1 LNHNV and CDR2 YYDKDF (reference sequence). V gave up 4 bases and J gave up 1 base, with 12 bases separating them. The CDR3: CATSTSAPGTDTQYF. CDR3 nucleotide sequence: TGTGCCACCAGCACTAGCGCCCCCGGCACAGATACGCAGTATTTT. Variable domain in full (rest from reference TRBV15 and TRBJ2-3): DAMVIQNPRYQVTQFGKPVTLSCSQTLNHNVMYWYQQKSSQAPKLLFHYYDKDFNNEADTPDNFQSRRPNTSFCFLDIRSPGLGDTAMYLCATSTSAPGTDTQYFGPGTRLTVL.

The chain recombines TRBV6-5 with TRBJ2-3; 7 bases are shared with TRBD2. V dropped 2 bases and J dropped 0; count of bases not matched to a gene: 5. The V gene's germline CDR1 is MNHEY and CDR2 SVGAGI. The CDR3 has 16 amino acids. CDR3 in DNA: TGTGCCAGCAGTTACGGGGGGGTGGGGAGCACAGATACGCAGTATTTT. Its translation is CASSYGGVGSTDTQYF.

The sample holds a few counts of this clone. The rearrangement uses TRBV4-2 and TRBJ2-7; TRBD1 matches 9 bases. The CDR3 contains 14 residues. V was pared by 3 bases and J by 5 bases, with 5 bases of the junction left unmatched. Germline V gene lookup returns CDR1 LGHNA and CDR2 YNFKEQ. CDR3: CASSQVTGGDEQYF. The CDR3 DNA follows: TGTGCCAGCAGCCAGGTCACAGGGGGCGACGAGCAGTACTTC.

This clone came up a few times. The J gene is TRBJ1-5, the V gene TRBV28, with 7 bases aligning to TRBD1. Germline lookup yields CDR1 MDHEN and CDR2 SYDVKM. Trimming removed 4 bases from V and 0 bases from J; junction bases left unmatched: 6. The CDR3 length is 16 residues. The CDR3 protein is CASSYQSGGSNQPQHF. CDR3 bases: TGTGCCAGCAGTTATCAATCAGGGGGTAGCAATCAGCCCCAGCATTTT. Full variable domain (outside the CDR3, taken from reference TRBV28 and TRBJ1-5): DVKVTQSSRYLVKRTGEKVFLECVQDMDHENMFWYRQDPGLGLRLIYFSYDVKMKEKGDIPEGYSVSREKKERFSLILESASTNQTSMYLCASSYQSGGSNQPQHFGDGTRLSIL.

The sample holds one count of this clone. The chain uses TRBV27 and TRBJ1-6, with D perhaps TRBD1 (5 bases). The CDR3 is made up of 13 amino acids. Per the germline V gene, CDR1 is MNHEY and CDR2 is SMNVEV (reference sequence). Trimming stripped 4 bases from V and 10 bases from J, with 11 bases between. Here the CDR3 reads CASSWGGVSPLHF. The CDR3 bases are TGTGCCAGCAGTTGGGGGGGGGTGTCACCCCTCCACTTT.

This rearrangement joins TRBV9 to TRBJ1-2, with D perhaps TRBD1 (5 bases). Germline V gives CDR1 SGDLS, CDR2 YYNGEE. This CDR3 is built from 16 residues. V was pared by 0 bases and J by 4 bases, with 16 bases between. The CDR3 spells CASSVDLGQGGYGYTF. The CDR3 DNA follows: TGTGCCAGCAGCGTAGATCTCGGGCAGGGTGGCTATGGCTACACCTTC.

The sample holds one count of this clone. The V gene is TRBV5-4, the J gene TRBJ1-1, with 9 bases lining up with TRBD1. Trimming took 4 bases from V and 1 from J; bases not matched to a gene: 8. This CDR3 region has 16 residues. Germline V CDR1 and CDR2: SGHNT, YYREEE (reference sequence). The CDR3 protein is CASSPPTGGENTEAFF. The CDR3 DNA reads TGTGCCAGCAGCCCACCGACAGGGGGAGAGAACACTGAAGCTTTCTTT.

The chain is built from TRBV5-6 and TRBJ2-1; 12 nucleotides align to TRBD2. The CDR3 length is 12 residues. Trimming at V came to 4 bases and at J to 16 bases, leaving 6 bases not matched to a gene. Germline lookup yields CDR1 SGHDT and CDR2 YYEEEE. This chain's CDR3 is CASSPRLAGEFF. CDR3 nucleotides: TGTGCCAGCAGCCCGCGACTAGCGGGAGAATTCTTC.

The chain combines TRBV27 with TRBJ2-3, with D perhaps TRBD1 (6 bases). Looked up from germline, CDR1 is MNHEY and CDR2 is SMNVEV (reference sequence). Trimming pared 4 bases from V and 8 bases from J, leaving 13 bases between. This CDR3 is 13 amino acids long. The CDR3 sequence: CASSYSGAITQYF. In DNA, the CDR3 is TGTGCCAGCAGTTATTCAGGGGCGATTACGCAGTATTTT.

The chain couples TRBV7-2 to TRBJ2-3; 8 bases fit TRBD2. V lost 3 bases to trimming and J lost 2 bases; unmatched junction nucleotides: 1. The CDR3 spans 14 residues. Germline CDR1 and CDR2: SGHTA and FQGNSA. The CDR3 DNA follows: TGTGCCAGCAGCTTGGGACTAGACACAGATACGCAGTATTTT. It translates to CASSLGLDTDTQYF.

The rearrangement links TRBV13 to TRBJ1-2; possibly TRBD1 for D (5 bases). Per germline, CDR1 PRHDT and CDR2 FYEKMQ (reference sequence). This CDR3 spans 14 amino acids. Deletions cut 3 bases from V and 6 bases from J, with 14 bases between. The DNA of the CDR3 is TGTGCCAGCAGCTTCAATAGGGGAGGGGATGGCTACACCTTC. Residues: CASSFNRGGDGYTF.

The chain joins TRBV27 to TRBJ2-1, with 12 bases lining up with TRBD2. V lost 3 bases, J lost 10 bases, and 10 bases stayed unmatched. The CDR3 has 16 amino acids. The germline gives CDR1 MNHEY, CDR2 SMNVEV (reference sequence). CDR3 DNA: TGTGCCAGCAGTTTCCACTTCCTAGCGGGAGGGCCCGAGCAGTTCTTC. Protein product: CASSFHFLAGGPEQFF.

The chain links TRBV18 to TRBJ2-2; TRBD2 might be the D (7 bases). The germline V and J ends were trimmed by 6 bases and 3 bases, with 17 bases remaining between them. CDR1 is KGHSH, CDR2 LQKENI, per germline. CDR3 size: 16 residues. CDR3 in amino acids: CASSRGGVLDTGELFF. Here the CDR3 DNA reads TGTGCCAGCTCGAGGGGGGGAGTTCTGGACACCGGGGAGCTGTTTTTT.

This chain connects TRBV7-9 to TRBJ2-3; 12 positions agree with TRBD1. V trimming: 1 base; J trimming: 5 bases; junction bases outside the gene matches: 4. The CDR3 is 16 amino acids. Germline V lookup: CDR1 SEHNR, CDR2 FQNEAQ (reference sequence). In nucleotides, the CDR3 is TGTGCCAGCAGCTTAGGGGACAGGGGGCAGGAAGATACGCAGTATTTT. Encoded protein: CASSLGDRGQEDTQYF.

Only one count was recorded for this clone. This chain connects TRBV28 to TRBJ2-7; a weak D match, TRBD2 (6 bases). With 3 bases removed from V and 10 bases from J, the gap between germline ends came to 10 bases. The CDR3 consists of 11 residues. In germline, CDR1 is MDHEN, CDR2 SYDVKM. Here the CDR3 DNA reads TGTGCCAGCAGTTTCGGGAGTTACCAGTACTTC. Translating gives CASSFGSYQYF.

This clone appeared once. The chain carries TRBV28 and TRBJ2-7, with TRBD1 matching 10 bases. CDR1 is MDHEN, CDR2 SYDVKM, per germline. V was clipped by 6 bases and J by 4 bases; unmatched bases: 12. The CDR3 sequence is 16 residues long. CDR3 bases: TGTGCCAGCAGCCCGGAAGACAGGGGGCTTCGGTACGAGCAGTACTTC. Protein product: CASSPEDRGLRYEQYF.

The chain has TRBV13 and TRBJ2-3, with a tentative D call TRBD2 (5 bases). The germline CDR1 and CDR2 sequences are PRHDT and FYEKMQ (reference sequence). There are 14 residues in the CDR3. The germline V and J ends were trimmed by 2 bases and 14 bases, with 20 bases remaining between them. The DNA of the CDR3 is TGTGCCAGCAGCTTACCTTCGGGGTCCCCACATCGGTATTTT. The encoded protein is CASSLPSGSPHRYF.

The chain combines TRBV5-1 with TRBJ2-1; 11 positions agree with TRBD2. The CDR3 sequence is 16 residues long. Germline CDR1 and CDR2: SGHRS and YFSETQ. Germline trimming cut 0 bases from V and 6 bases from J; bases unmatched to any gene: 5. The CDR3 coding sequence is TGCGCCAGCAGCTTGGCTACTAGCGGGAGAGTCAATGAGCAGTTCTTC. Translating gives CASSLATSGRVNEQFF.

The V call is TRBV5-1, the J call TRBJ1-2; D uncertain. The germline CDR1 and CDR2 sequences are SGHRS and YFSETQ. The CDR3 has 12 residues. V was cut by 5 bases and J by 7 bases, with 12 bases left in between. CDR3 sequence (DNA): TGCGCCAGCAGTCCGGGTGAGGGTGGCTACACCTTC. Translated: CASSPGEGGYTF.

The chain recombines TRBV14 with TRBJ2-7, with 11 bases lining up with TRBD1. V gave up 0 bases and J gave up 4 bases; unmatched junction bases: 2. This CDR3 comprises 15 residues. Germline V lookup: CDR1 SGHDN, CDR2 FVKESK. CDR3 sequence reads: CASSQDRDRGYEQYF. CDR3 nucleotides: TGTGCCAGCAGCCAAGACAGGGACAGGGGGTACGAGCAGTACTTC.